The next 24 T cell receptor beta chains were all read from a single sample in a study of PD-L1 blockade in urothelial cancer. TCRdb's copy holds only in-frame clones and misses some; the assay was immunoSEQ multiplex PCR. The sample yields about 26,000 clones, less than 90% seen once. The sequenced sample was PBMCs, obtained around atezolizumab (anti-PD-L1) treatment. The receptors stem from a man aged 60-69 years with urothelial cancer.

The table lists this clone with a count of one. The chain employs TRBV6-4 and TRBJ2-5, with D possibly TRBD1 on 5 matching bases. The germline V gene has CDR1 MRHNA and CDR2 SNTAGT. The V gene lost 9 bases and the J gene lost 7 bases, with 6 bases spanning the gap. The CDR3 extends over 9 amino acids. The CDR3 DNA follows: TGTGCCAGAAGGGGGACCCAGTACTTC. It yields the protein CARRGTQYF.

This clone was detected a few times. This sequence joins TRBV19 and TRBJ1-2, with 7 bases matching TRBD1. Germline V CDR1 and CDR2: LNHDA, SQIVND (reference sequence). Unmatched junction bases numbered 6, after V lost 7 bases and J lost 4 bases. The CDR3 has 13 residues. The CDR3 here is CASKTGEAYGYTF. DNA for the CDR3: TGTGCCAGTAAAACAGGGGAGGCCTATGGCTACACCTTC.

The CDR3 region is CASSPGLEASSYNEQFF. The DNA of the CDR3 is TGCGCCAGCAGCCCGGGACTAGAGGCGAGCTCCTACAATGAGCAGTTCTTC. The rearrangement joins TRBV5-1 to TRBJ2-1, with 8 bases matching TRBD2. The CDR3 loop spans 17 amino acids. V was pared by 4 bases and J by 0 bases, with 9 bases of the junction left unmatched. Per the germline V gene, CDR1 is SGHRS and CDR2 is YFSETQ.

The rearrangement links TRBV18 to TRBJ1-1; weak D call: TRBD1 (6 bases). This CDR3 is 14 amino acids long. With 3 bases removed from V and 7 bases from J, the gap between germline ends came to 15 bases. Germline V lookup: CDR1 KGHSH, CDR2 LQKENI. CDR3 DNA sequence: TGTGCCAGCTCACCGACATTTCCAGGGGATGAAGCTTTCTTT. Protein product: CASSPTFPGDEAFF.

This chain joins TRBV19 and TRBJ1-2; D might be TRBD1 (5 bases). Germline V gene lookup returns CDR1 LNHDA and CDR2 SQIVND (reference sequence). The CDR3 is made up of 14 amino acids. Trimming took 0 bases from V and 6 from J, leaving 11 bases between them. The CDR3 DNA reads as TGTGCCAGTAGTATAGATCCGGGGGTTAATGGCTACACCTTC. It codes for CASSIDPGVNGYTF.

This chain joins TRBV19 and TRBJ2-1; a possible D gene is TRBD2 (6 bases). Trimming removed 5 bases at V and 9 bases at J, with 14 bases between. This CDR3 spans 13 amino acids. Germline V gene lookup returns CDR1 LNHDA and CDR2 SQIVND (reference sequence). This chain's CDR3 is CASSDAGRGEQFF. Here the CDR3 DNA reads TGTGCCAGTAGTGACGCAGGGCGGGGTGAGCAGTTCTTC.

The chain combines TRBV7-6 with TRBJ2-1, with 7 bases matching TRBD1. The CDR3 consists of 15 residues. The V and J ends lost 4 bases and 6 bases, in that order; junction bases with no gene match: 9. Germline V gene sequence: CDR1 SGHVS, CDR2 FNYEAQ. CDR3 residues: CASSSTGVATNEQFF. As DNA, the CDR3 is TGTGCCAGCAGCTCCACAGGGGTGGCTACCAATGAGCAGTTCTTC.

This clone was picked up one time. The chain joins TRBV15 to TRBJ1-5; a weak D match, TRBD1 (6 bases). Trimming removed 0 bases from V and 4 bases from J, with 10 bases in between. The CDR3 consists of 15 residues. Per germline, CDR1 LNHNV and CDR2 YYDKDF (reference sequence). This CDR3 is CATSRDQQGNQPQHF. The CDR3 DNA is TGTGCCACCAGCAGAGATCAACAGGGAAATCAGCCCCAGCATTTT.

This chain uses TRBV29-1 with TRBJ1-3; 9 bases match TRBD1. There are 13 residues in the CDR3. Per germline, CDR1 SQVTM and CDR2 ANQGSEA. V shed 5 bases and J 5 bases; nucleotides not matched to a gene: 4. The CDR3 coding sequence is TGCAGCGTTCTGGGGACAGGGAGAAACACCATATATTTT. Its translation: CSVLGTGRNTIYF.

The CDR3 DNA reads TGTGCCACCAGCAGAGTGGGGGGGCAAACTAATGAAAAACTGTTTTTT. It yields the protein CATSRVGGQTNEKLFF. The V and J genes are TRBV15 and TRBJ1-4; D is perhaps TRBD1 (6 bases). CDR1 LNHNV and CDR2 YYDKDF come from the germline V gene (reference sequence). V was shortened by 1 base and J by 1 base, with 10 bases between the two germline ends. The CDR3 is 16 residues long.

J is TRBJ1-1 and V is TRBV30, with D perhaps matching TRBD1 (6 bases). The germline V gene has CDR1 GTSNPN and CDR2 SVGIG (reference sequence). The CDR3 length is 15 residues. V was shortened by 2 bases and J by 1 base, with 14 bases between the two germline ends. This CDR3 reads CAWSTEAQGNTEAFF. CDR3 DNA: TGTGCCTGGAGTACCGAGGCACAGGGGAACACTGAAGCTTTCTTT. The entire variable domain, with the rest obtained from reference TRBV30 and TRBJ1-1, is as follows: SQTIHQWPATLVQPVGSPLSLECTVEGTSNPNLYWYRQAAGRGLQLLFYSVGIGQISSEVPQNLSASRPQDRQFILSSKKLLLSDSGFYLCAWSTEAQGNTEAFFGQGTRLTVV.

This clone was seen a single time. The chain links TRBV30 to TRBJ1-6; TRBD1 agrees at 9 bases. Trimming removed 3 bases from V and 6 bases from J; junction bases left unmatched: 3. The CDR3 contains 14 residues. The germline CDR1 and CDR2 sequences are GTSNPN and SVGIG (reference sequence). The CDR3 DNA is TGTGCCTGGAGCCTGGGACAGGGTAATTCACCCCTCCACTTT. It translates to CAWSLGQGNSPLHF.

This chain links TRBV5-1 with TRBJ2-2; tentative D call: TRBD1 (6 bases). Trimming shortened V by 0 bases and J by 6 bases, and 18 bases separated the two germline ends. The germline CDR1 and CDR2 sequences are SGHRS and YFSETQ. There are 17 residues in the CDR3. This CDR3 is CASSLGSQGIIAGELFF. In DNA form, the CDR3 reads TGCGCCAGCAGCTTGGGATCACAGGGTATAATAGCCGGGGAGCTGTTTTTT.

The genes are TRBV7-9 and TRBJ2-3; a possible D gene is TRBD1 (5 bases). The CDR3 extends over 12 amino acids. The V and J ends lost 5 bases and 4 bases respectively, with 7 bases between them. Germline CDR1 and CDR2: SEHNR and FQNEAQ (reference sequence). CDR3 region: CASSQQADTQYF. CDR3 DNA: TGTGCCAGCAGCCAACAGGCAGATACGCAGTATTTT. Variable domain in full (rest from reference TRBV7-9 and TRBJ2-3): DTGVSQNPRHKITKRGQNVTFRCDPISEHNRLYWYRQTLGQGPEFLTYFQNEAQLEKSRLLSDRFSAERPKGSFSTLEIQRTEQGDSAMYLCASSQQADTQYFGPGTRLTVL.

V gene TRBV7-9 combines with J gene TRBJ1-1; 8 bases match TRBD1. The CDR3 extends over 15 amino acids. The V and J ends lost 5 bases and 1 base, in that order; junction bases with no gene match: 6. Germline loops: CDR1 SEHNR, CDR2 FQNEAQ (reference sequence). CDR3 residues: CASSRRGTGNTEAFF. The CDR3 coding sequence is TGTGCCAGCAGCCGCCGCGGGACAGGGAACACTGAAGCTTTCTTT.

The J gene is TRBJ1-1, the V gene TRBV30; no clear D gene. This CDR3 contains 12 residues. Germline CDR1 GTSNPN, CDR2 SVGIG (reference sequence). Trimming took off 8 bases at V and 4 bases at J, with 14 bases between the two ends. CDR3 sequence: CAGERDGTEAFF. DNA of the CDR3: TGTGCCGGCGAGAGGGATGGCACTGAAGCTTTCTTT.

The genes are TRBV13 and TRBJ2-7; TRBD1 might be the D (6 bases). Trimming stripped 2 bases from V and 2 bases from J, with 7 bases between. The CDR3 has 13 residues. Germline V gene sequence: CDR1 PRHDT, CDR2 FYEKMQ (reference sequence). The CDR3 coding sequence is TGTGCCAGCAGCTTAACAGGGACCTACGAGCAGTACTTC. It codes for CASSLTGTYEQYF. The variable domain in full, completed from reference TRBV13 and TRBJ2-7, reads AAGVIQSPRHLIKEKRETATLKCYPIPRHDTVYWYQQGPGQDPQFLISFYEKMQSDKGSIPDRFSAQQFSDYHSELNMSSLELGDSALYFCASSLTGTYEQYFGPGTRLTVT.

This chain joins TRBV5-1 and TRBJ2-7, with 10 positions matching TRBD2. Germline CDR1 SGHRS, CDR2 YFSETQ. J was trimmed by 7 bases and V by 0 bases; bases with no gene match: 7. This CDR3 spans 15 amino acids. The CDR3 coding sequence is TGCGCCAGCAGCTTGGTGGCTAGCGGGAGCGGTGAGCAGTACTTC. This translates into CASSLVASGSGEQYF.

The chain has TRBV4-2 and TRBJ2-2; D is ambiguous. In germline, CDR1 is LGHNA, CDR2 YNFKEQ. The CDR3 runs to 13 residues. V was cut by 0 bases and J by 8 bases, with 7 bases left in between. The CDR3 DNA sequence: TGTGCCAGCAGCCAAGATCTCGGGGGGGAGCTGTTTTTT. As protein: CASSQDLGGELFF.

DNA for the CDR3: TGTGCCAGCAGCCAAGTTGCGGGGGGGCCCCATGAGCAGTTCTTC. Translation gives CASSQVAGGPHEQFF. J is TRBJ2-1 and V is TRBV14; 9 bases match TRBD2. The CDR3 is 15 amino acids. V lost 1 base, J lost 8 bases, and 6 bases stayed unmatched. Germline values: CDR1 SGHDN, CDR2 FVKESK.

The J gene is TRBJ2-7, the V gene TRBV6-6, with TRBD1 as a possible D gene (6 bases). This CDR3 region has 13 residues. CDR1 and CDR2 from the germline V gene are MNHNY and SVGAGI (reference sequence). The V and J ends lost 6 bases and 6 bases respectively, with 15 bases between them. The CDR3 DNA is TGTGCCAGCAGACCCGGGTCAGGGGTCGAGCAGTACTTC. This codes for CASRPGSGVEQYF.

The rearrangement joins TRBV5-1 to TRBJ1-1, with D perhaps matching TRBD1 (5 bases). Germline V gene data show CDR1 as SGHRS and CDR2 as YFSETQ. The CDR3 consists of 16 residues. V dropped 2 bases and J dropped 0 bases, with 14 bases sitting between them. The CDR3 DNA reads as TGCGCCAGCAGCTTAAGCCCAGGGCCTTTGAACACTGAAGCTTTCTTT. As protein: CASSLSPGPLNTEAFF. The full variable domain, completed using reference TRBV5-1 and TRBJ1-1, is KAGVTQTPRYLIKTRGQQVTLSCSPISGHRSVSWYQQTPGQGLQFLFEYFSETQRNKGNFPGRFSGRQFSNSRSEMNVSTLELGDSALYLCASSLSPGPLNTEAFFGQGTRLTVV.

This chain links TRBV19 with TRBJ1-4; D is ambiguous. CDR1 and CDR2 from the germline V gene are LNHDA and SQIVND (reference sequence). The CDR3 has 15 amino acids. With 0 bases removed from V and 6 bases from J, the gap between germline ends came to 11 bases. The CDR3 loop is CASSIDGLTHEKLFF. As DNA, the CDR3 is TGTGCCAGTAGTATAGACGGACTGACCCATGAAAAACTGTTTTTT.

The CDR3 region is CAISDPLAGGTQYF. CDR3 DNA: TGTGCCATCAGTGACCCTCTAGCGGGCGGTACGCAGTATTTT. The V gene is TRBV10-3, the J gene TRBJ2-3, with 8 bases fitting TRBD2. The germline V gene has CDR1 ENHRY and CDR2 SYGVKD. Trimming at V came to 3 bases and at J to 8 bases, leaving 7 bases not matched to a gene. There are 14 residues in the CDR3.